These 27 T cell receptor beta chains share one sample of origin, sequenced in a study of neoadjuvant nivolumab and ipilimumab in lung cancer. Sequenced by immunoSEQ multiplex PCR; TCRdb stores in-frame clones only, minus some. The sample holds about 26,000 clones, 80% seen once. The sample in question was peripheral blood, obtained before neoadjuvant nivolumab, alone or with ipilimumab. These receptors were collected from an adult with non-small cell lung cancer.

This CDR3 reads CASSFTKTGELFF. The CDR3 nucleotides read TGTGCCAGCAGCTTTACAAAGACCGGGGAGCTGTTTTTT. The chain recombines TRBV11-2 with TRBJ2-2; D unclear. V was cut by 3 bases and J by 5 bases, with 7 bases left in between. The CDR3 covers 13 residues. The germline gives CDR1 SGHAT, CDR2 FQNNGV. Drawing the rest from reference TRBV11-2 and TRBJ2-2, the complete variable domain is EAGVAQSPRYKIIEKRQSVAFWCNPISGHATLYWYQQILGQGPKLLIQFQNNGVVDDSQLPKDRFSAERLKGVDSTLKIQPAKLEDSAVYLCASSFTKTGELFFGEGSRLTVL.

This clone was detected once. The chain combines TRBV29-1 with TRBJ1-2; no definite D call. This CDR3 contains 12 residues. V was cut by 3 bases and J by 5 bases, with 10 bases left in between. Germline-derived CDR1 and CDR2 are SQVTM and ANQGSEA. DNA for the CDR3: TGCAGCGTTGAGACCGGTGGGTATGGCTACACCTTC. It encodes CSVETGGYGYTF.

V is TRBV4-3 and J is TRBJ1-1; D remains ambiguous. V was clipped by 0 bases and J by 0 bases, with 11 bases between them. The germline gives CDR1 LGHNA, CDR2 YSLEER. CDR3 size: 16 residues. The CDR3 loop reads CASSQDIAVMNTEAFF. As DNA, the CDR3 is TGCGCCAGCAGCCAAGACATCGCAGTCATGAACACTGAAGCTTTCTTT.

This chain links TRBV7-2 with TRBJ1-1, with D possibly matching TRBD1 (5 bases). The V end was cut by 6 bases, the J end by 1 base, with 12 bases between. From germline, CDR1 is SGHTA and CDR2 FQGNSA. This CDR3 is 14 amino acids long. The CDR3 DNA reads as TGTGCCAGCAGTTGGACACTTCAGAACACTGAAGCTTTCTTT. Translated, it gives CASSWTLQNTEAFF.

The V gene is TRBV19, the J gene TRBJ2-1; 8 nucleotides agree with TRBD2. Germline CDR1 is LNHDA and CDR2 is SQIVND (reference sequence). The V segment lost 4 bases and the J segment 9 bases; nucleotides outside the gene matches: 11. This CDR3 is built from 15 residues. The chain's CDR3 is CASSTSAGGRGEQFF. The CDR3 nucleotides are TGTGCCAGTAGTACCTCGGCGGGGGGCCGGGGTGAGCAGTTCTTC.

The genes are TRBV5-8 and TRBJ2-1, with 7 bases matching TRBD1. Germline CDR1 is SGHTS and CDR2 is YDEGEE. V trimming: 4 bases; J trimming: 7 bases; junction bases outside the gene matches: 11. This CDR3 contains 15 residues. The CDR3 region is CASSQPGQAGNEQFF. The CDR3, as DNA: TGTGCCAGCAGCCAACCCGGACAGGCAGGGAATGAGCAGTTCTTC.

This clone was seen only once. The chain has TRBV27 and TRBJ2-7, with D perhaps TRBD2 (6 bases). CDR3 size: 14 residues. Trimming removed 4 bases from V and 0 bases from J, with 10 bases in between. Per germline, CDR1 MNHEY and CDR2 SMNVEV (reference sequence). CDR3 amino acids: CASSSAGSSYEQYF. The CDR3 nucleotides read TGTGCCAGCAGTTCCGCGGGGAGCTCCTACGAGCAGTACTTC.

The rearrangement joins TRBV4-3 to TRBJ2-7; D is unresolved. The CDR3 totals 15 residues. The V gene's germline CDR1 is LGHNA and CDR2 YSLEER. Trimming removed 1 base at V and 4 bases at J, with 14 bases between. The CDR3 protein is CASSQGQNMDYEQYF. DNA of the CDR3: TGCGCCAGCAGCCAAGGCCAGAATATGGATTACGAGCAGTACTTC.

The DNA for the CDR3 is TGCAGCGTGGGACGGACGGCTCCCTACGAGCAGTACTTC. This codes for CSVGRTAPYEQYF. This chain uses TRBV29-1 with TRBJ2-7, with D perhaps TRBD1 or TRBD2 (5 bases each). Germline V gives CDR1 SQVTM, CDR2 ANQGSEA. The CDR3 covers 13 residues. The V and J ends lost 6 bases and 2 bases respectively, with 14 bases between them.

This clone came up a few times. CDR3 loop: CASSLRTSLDTQYF. The CDR3 region has the DNA TGTGCCAGCAGCCTAAGGACTAGTTTGGATACGCAGTATTTT. The rearrangement links TRBV7-2 to TRBJ2-3, with 7 bases fitting TRBD2. After removal of 5 bases from V and 6 bases from J, the junction contained 8 bases not matched to a gene. The CDR3 spans 14 residues. Germline CDR1 SGHTA, CDR2 FQGNSA.

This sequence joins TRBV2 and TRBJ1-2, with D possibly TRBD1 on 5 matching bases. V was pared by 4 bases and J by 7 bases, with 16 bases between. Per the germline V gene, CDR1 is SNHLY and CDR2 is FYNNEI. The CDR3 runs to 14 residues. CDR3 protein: CASSVVRGEGGYTF. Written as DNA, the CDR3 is TGTGCCAGCAGTGTAGTTCGGGGGGAAGGTGGCTACACCTTC.

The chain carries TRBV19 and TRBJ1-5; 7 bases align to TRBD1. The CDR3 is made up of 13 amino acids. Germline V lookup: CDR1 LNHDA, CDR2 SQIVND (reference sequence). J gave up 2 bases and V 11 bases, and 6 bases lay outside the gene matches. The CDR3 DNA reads TGTGCCGTCAGGGGGACGGGCAATCAGCCCCAGCATTTT. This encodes CAVRGTGNQPQHF.

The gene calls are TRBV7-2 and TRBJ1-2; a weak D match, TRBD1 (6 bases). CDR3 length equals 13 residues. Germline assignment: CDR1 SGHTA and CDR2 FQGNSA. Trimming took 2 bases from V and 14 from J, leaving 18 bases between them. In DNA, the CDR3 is TGTGCCAGCAGCTTATCCTGGAGGGACATTTCAACCTTC. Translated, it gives CASSLSWRDISTF.

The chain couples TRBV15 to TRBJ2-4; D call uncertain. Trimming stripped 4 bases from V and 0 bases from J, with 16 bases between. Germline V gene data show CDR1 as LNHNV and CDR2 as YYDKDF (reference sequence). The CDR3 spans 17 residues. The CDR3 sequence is CATSTPSSSLAKNIQYF. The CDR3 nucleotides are TGTGCCACCAGCACCCCCAGCTCGTCGCTAGCCAAAAACATTCAGTACTTC.

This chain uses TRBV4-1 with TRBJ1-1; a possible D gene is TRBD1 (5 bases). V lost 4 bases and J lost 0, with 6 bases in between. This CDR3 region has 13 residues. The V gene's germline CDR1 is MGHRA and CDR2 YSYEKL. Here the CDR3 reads CASSPRVNTEAFF. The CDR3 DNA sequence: TGCGCCAGCAGCCCCAGGGTGAACACTGAAGCTTTCTTT.

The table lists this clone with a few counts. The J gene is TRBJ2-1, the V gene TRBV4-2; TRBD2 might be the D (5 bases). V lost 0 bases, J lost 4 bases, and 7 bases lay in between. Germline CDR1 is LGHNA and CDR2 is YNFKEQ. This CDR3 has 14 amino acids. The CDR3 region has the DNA TGTGCCAGCAGCCAAGAACAGCGGTACAATGAGCAGTTCTTC. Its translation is CASSQEQRYNEQFF.

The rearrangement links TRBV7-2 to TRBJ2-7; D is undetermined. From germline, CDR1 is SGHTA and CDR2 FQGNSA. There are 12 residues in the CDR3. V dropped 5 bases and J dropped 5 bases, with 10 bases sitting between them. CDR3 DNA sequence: TGTGCCAGCAGCCCGGGCCTAAACGAGCAGTACTTC. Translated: CASSPGLNEQYF.

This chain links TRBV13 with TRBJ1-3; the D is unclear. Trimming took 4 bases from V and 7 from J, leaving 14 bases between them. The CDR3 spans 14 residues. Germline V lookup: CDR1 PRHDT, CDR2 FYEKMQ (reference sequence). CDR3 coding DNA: TGTGCCAGCAGCTCCGCGGGAACGGGGAACACCATATATTTT. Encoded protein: CASSSAGTGNTIYF. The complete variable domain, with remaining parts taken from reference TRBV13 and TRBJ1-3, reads AAGVIQSPRHLIKEKRETATLKCYPIPRHDTVYWYQQGPGQDPQFLISFYEKMQSDKGSIPDRFSAQQFSDYHSELNMSSLELGDSALYFCASSSAGTGNTIYFGEGSWLTVV.

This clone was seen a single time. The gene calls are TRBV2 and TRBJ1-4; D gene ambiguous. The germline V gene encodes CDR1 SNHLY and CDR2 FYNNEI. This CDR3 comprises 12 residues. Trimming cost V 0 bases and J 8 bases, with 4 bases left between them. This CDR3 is CASSEAGEKLFF. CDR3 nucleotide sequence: TGTGCCAGCAGTGAAGCGGGAGAAAAACTGTTTTTT.

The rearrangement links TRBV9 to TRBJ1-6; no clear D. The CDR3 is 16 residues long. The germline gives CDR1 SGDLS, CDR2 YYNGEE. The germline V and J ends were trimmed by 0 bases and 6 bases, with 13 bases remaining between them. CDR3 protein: CASSVGGNQVNSPLHF. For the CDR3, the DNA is TGTGCCAGCAGCGTAGGAGGGAATCAGGTTAATTCACCCCTCCACTTT.

In DNA, the CDR3 is TGTGCCAGTAGTATAGGACAGGGGCGCATGATCGCTTTACTCACCGGGGAGCTGTTTTTT. Protein product: CASSIGQGRMIALLTGELFF. This rearrangement joins TRBV19 to TRBJ2-2, with TRBD1 matching 8 bases. Germline V gene sequence: CDR1 LNHDA, CDR2 SQIVND (reference sequence). CDR3 length equals 20 residues. The ends lost 1 base at V and 4 bases at J; junction bases unmatched: 17. The full variable domain, its missing parts supplied by reference TRBV19 and TRBJ2-2, is DGGITQSPKYLFRKEGQNVTLSCEQNLNHDAMYWYRQDPGQGLRLIYYSQIVNDFQKGDIAEGYSVSREKKESFPLTVTSAQKNPTAFYLCASSIGQGRMIALLTGELFFGEGSRLTVL.

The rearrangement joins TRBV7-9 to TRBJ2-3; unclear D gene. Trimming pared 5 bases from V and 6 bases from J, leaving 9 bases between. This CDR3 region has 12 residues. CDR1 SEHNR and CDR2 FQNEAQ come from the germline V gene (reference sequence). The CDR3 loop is CASSPITDTQYF. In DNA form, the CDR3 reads TGTGCCAGCAGCCCTATAACGGATACGCAGTATTTT.

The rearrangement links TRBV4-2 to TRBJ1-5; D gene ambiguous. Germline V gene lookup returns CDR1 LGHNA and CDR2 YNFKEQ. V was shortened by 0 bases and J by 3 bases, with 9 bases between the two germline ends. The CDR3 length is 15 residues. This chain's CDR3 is CASSQDGRTNQPQHF. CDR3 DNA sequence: TGTGCCAGCAGCCAAGATGGCAGGACCAATCAGCCCCAGCATTTT.

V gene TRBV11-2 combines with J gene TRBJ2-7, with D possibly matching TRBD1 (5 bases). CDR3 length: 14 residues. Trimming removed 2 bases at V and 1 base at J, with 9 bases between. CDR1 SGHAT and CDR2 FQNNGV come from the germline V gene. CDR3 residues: CASSLSQGSYEQYF. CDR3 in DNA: TGTGCCAGCAGCTTATCTCAGGGATCCTACGAGCAGTACTTC.

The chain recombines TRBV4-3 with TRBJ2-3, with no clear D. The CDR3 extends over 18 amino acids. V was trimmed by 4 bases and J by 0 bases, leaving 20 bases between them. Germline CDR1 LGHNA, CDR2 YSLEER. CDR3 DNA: TGCGCCAGCAGCCCAGGCACCAAACGGCTTCGGAGCACAGATACGCAGTATTTT. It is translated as CASSPGTKRLRSTDTQYF.

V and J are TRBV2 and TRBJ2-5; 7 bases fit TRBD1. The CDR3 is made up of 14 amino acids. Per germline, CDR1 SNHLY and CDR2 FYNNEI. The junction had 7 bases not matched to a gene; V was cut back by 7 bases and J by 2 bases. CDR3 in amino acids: CASTSGTAQETQYF. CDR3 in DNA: TGTGCCAGCACCTCCGGGACAGCGCAAGAGACCCAGTACTTC.

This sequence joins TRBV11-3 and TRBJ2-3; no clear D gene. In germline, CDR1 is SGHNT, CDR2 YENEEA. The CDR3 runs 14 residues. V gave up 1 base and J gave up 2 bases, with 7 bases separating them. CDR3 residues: CASSLVAHTDTQYF. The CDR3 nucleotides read TGTGCCAGCAGCTTAGTGGCACACACAGATACGCAGTATTTT.